The 29 T cell receptor beta chains below were found in one sample sequenced in a study of CD8 T cells in Susac syndrome. A quantity of roughly 0.5 to 1 ug RNA underwent reverse transcription using random hexamers. TCRdb recomputed calls from the immunoSEQ multiplex PCR reads with MiXCR, one row per CDR3 protein. The sample lists roughly 200,000 distinct CDR3 sequences, approximately 95% occurring once. Sequencing was performed on CD4+ T cells from PBMCs. These receptors all come from a human donor with multiple sclerosis.

The V and J genes are TRBV20-1 and TRBJ1-2; D possibly corresponds to TRBD1 (6 bases). This CDR3 is 13 amino acids long. Germline CDR1 DFQATT, CDR2 SNEGSKA (reference sequence). Trimming stripped 4 bases from V and 10 bases from J, with 19 bases between. CDR3: CSATSPGASDYTF. In DNA, the CDR3 is TGCAGTGCTACCTCCCCAGGGGCGAGTGACTACACCTTC.

The chain joins TRBV12-3 or TRBV12-4 to TRBJ2-3; D gene uncertain. The CDR3 length is 13 residues. Trimming removed 7 bases from V and 4 bases from J, with 12 bases in between. For the CDR3, the DNA is TGTGCCAGCAACACCGGACGATCAGATACGCAGTATTTT. Translated: CASNTGRSDTQYF.

This chain joins TRBV24-1 and TRBJ2-5; D not certain. Germline lookup yields CDR1 KGHDR and CDR2 SFDVKD. The length of the CDR3 is 13 residues. V was shortened by 5 bases and J by 6 bases, with 12 bases between the two germline ends. CDR3 loop: CATSGGSGKTQYF. CDR3 sequence (DNA): TGTGCCACCAGTGGAGGCTCAGGAAAGACCCAGTACTTC.

This chain links TRBV3-1 with TRBJ2-7, with no clear D. Germline lookup yields CDR1 LGHDT and CDR2 YNNKEL (reference sequence). The CDR3 sequence is 15 residues long. With 4 bases removed from V and 2 bases from J, the gap between germline ends came to 15 bases. The CDR3 reads CASSPRGPFPYEQYF. DNA of the CDR3: TGTGCCAGCAGCCCGCGAGGTCCCTTTCCCTACGAGCAGTACTTC.

The CDR3 sequence is CASSQGGWRGGSPLHF. CDR3 in DNA: TGTGCCAGCAGCCAAGGAGGGTGGAGGGGAGGATCACCCCTCCACTTT. The chain is built from TRBV3-1 and TRBJ1-6, with D perhaps matching TRBD1 (5 bases). V dropped 1 base and J dropped 10 bases, with 17 bases sitting between them. The CDR3 contains 16 residues. Germline V lookup: CDR1 LGHDT, CDR2 YNNKEL (reference sequence).

This chain uses TRBV29-1 with TRBJ1-5; TRBD1 is a possible D gene (5 bases). V was trimmed by 8 bases and J by 7 bases, leaving 15 bases between them. Germline V gene lookup returns CDR1 SQVTM and CDR2 ANQGSEA. This CDR3 spans 12 amino acids. The CDR3 sequence: CSIGGSGQPQHF. The CDR3 DNA sequence: TGCAGCATTGGGGGGTCGGGCCAGCCCCAGCATTTT.

The gene calls are TRBV15 and TRBJ1-2; weak D call: TRBD1 (6 bases). V lost 2 bases to trimming and J lost 8 bases, with 12 bases between them. Germline CDR1 and CDR2: LNHNV and YYDKDF (reference sequence). There are 13 residues in the CDR3. In DNA, the CDR3 is TGTGCCACCAGCAGACTTCAGGGGACCGGCTACACCTTC. It yields the protein CATSRLQGTGYTF.

CDR3 DNA: TGCAGCGTTGGGACTAGCGGGGAAGGGGAGCAGTTCTTC. Translated, it gives CSVGTSGEGEQFF. The chain carries TRBV29-1 and TRBJ2-1; TRBD2 agrees at 12 bases. The CDR3 contains 13 residues. Germline V gene sequence: CDR1 SQVTM, CDR2 ANQGSEA. The junction had 5 bases not matched to a gene; V was cut back by 4 bases and J by 10 bases.

The chain carries TRBV3-1 and TRBJ2-3; TRBD1 might be the D (5 bases). The CDR3 has 14 amino acids. CDR1 and CDR2 (germline): LGHDT, YNNKEL (reference sequence). V was pared by 4 bases and J by 4 bases, with 12 bases between. CDR3 sequence (DNA): TGTGCCAGCAGCCTCGGCAGGGTGGCAGATACGCAGTATTTT. Its protein product is CASSLGRVADTQYF.

The J gene is TRBJ1-5, the V gene TRBV3-1, with D hard to call. Trimming pared 3 bases from V and 2 bases from J, leaving 5 bases between. The CDR3 is made up of 13 amino acids. CDR1 is LGHDT and CDR2 is YNNKEL in the germline V gene (reference sequence). This chain's CDR3 is CASSQARNQPQHF. CDR3 coding DNA: TGTGCCAGCAGCCAGGCTCGCAATCAGCCCCAGCATTTT.

This clonotype was seen a single time. The rearrangement uses TRBV12-3 or TRBV12-4 and TRBJ1-2; unclear D gene. V gave up 11 bases and J gave up 0 bases, with 13 bases separating them. CDR3 size: 13 residues. CDR3 amino acids: CAGGNSANYGYTF. The CDR3 DNA follows: TGTGCCGGAGGAAATTCAGCTAACTATGGCTACACCTTC.

The V call is TRBV20-1, the J call TRBJ2-7; 7 nucleotides match TRBD2. Germline V gives CDR1 DFQATT, CDR2 SNEGSKA (reference sequence). The ends lost 3 bases at V and 9 bases at J; junction bases unmatched: 11. The CDR3 has 13 residues. This CDR3 reads CSARVPGGPVQYF. The CDR3 DNA follows: TGCAGTGCTAGGGTCCCGGGAGGTCCAGTGCAGTACTTC.

The chain carries TRBV2 and TRBJ2-7; TRBD1 matches at 9 bases. The CDR3 has 14 amino acids. CDR1 and CDR2 from the germline V gene are SNHLY and FYNNEI. Trimming removed 8 bases from V and 5 bases from J; junction bases left unmatched: 10. The CDR3 region is CASLRGQGFDEQYF. CDR3 in DNA: TGTGCCAGCCTGCGGGGACAGGGTTTTGACGAGCAGTACTTC.

V and J are TRBV27 and TRBJ1-2, with 7 bases matching TRBD1. CDR3 length equals 15 residues. Germline trimming cut 5 bases from V and 4 bases from J; bases unmatched to any gene: 10. From germline, CDR1 is MNHEY and CDR2 SMNVEV (reference sequence). For the CDR3, the DNA is TGTGCCAGCAGTACCGGGACAGTACCCTCCTATGGCTACACCTTC. Its translation: CASSTGTVPSYGYTF.

The CDR3 DNA reads TGTGCCAGCAGCGTCGCAGGGGTCGGGACTGAAGCTTTCTTT. Translation gives CASSVAGVGTEAFF. The gene calls are TRBV9 and TRBJ1-1, with D tentatively TRBD1 (6 bases). V lost 2 bases to trimming and J lost 5 bases, with 13 bases between them. The CDR3 is 14 residues long. The germline CDR1 and CDR2 sequences are SGDLS and YYNGEE.

This chain links TRBV9 with TRBJ2-5; no definite D call. Trimming removed 0 bases from V and 0 bases from J, with 6 bases in between. CDR1 and CDR2 from the germline V gene are SGDLS and YYNGEE. This CDR3 has 14 amino acids. The CDR3 sequence is CASSVEAHQETQYF. CDR3 bases: TGTGCCAGCAGCGTAGAGGCCCACCAAGAGACCCAGTACTTC.

V and J are TRBV19 and TRBJ1-5, with D uncertain. The V end lost 8 bases, the J end lost 2 bases, and 7 bases lay between the germline ends. This CDR3 has 12 residues. Germline V CDR1 and CDR2: LNHDA, SQIVND (reference sequence). CDR3 nucleotide sequence: TGTGCCAGTGCCCCGGGCAATCAGCCCCAGCATTTT. It translates to CASAPGNQPQHF.

This chain connects TRBV29-1 to TRBJ2-1; 8 positions match TRBD2. This CDR3 is built from 15 residues. Per the germline V gene, CDR1 is SQVTM and CDR2 is ANQGSEA. The V segment lost 3 bases and the J segment 8 bases; nucleotides outside the gene matches: 12. This chain's CDR3 is CSVDLAGGDRYEQFF. CDR3 DNA: TGCAGCGTTGATCTAGCGGGTGGAGACAGGTATGAGCAGTTCTTC.

The V call is TRBV29-1, the J call TRBJ2-7, with 9 bases fitting TRBD1. V was pared by 6 bases and J by 3 bases, with 9 bases of the junction left unmatched. CDR3 length: 14 residues. The germline V gene encodes CDR1 SQVTM and CDR2 ANQGSEA. CDR3 in amino acids: CSVAPGQGFYEQYF. CDR3 in DNA: TGCAGCGTAGCACCGGGACAGGGTTTCTACGAGCAGTACTTC.

V is TRBV27 and J is TRBJ1-1; D is ambiguous. Germline loops: CDR1 MNHEY, CDR2 SMNVEV (reference sequence). Trimming shortened V by 1 base and J by 4 bases, and 16 bases separated the two germline ends. The CDR3 loop spans 16 amino acids. CDR3 region: CASSLYLASGGTEAFF. The CDR3 DNA sequence: TGTGCCAGCAGTTTATACTTAGCATCTGGCGGCACTGAAGCTTTCTTT.

CDR3 in amino acids: CASSPARGDGDTQYF. The CDR3 coding sequence is TGTGCCAGCAGCCCTGCAAGGGGGGATGGAGATACGCAGTATTTT. The rearrangement links TRBV14 to TRBJ2-3; D possibly matches TRBD1 or TRBD2 (6 bases each). V was pared by 4 bases and J by 5 bases, with 16 bases between. Looked up from germline, CDR1 is SGHDN and CDR2 is FVKESK. This CDR3 is 15 amino acids long. The full variable domain, with the rest looked up from reference TRBV14 and TRBJ2-3, is EAGVTQFPSHSVIEKGQTVTLRCDPISGHDNLYWYRRVMGKEIKFLLHFVKESKQDESGMPNNRFLAERTGGTYSTLKVQPAELEDSGVYFCASSPARGDGDTQYFGPGTRLTVL.

The chain employs TRBV11-2 and TRBJ1-3; D not certain. Germline CDR1 reads SGHAT; CDR2 reads FQNNGV. The CDR3 covers 14 residues. Trimming stripped 2 bases from V and 0 bases from J, with 5 bases between. CDR3 region: CASSLSDSGNTIYF. CDR3 bases: TGTGCCAGCAGCTTATCAGACTCTGGAAACACCATATATTTT.

V is TRBV5-4 and J is TRBJ1-1; 11 nucleotides agree with TRBD1. This CDR3 has 14 amino acids. V gave up 3 bases and J gave up 4 bases; unmatched junction bases: 2. Germline CDR1 SGHNT, CDR2 YYREEE (reference sequence). The CDR3 is CASSWGTGGTEAFF. DNA for the CDR3: TGTGCCAGCAGCTGGGGGACAGGGGGCACTGAAGCTTTCTTT.

This clonotype turned up a few times. CDR3 DNA: TGTGCCAGCAGCCTAATTTCGGGACTAGCGGGGCCAGGCACAGATACGCAGTATTTT. Translation gives CASSLISGLAGPGTDTQYF. This sequence joins TRBV11-2 and TRBJ2-3; the match to TRBD2 covers 13 bases. From germline, CDR1 is SGHAT and CDR2 FQNNGV. This CDR3 is 19 amino acids long. Trimming at V came to 5 bases and at J to 1 base, leaving 12 bases not matched to a gene.

The chain uses TRBV5-1 and TRBJ2-2; possibly TRBD2 for D (6 bases). With 4 bases removed from V and 10 bases from J, the gap between germline ends came to 14 bases. Germline CDR1 is SGHRS and CDR2 is YFSETQ. This CDR3 contains 13 residues. Here the CDR3 reads CASSRDSPEELFF. CDR3 nucleotide sequence: TGCGCCAGCAGCCGGGACTCGCCAGAGGAGCTGTTTTTT.

The V and J genes are TRBV6-2 or TRBV6-3 and TRBJ2-3, with D possibly being TRBD2 (6 bases). Germline V gene sequence: CDR1 MNHEY, CDR2 SVGEGT. With 7 bases removed from V and 6 bases from J, the gap between germline ends came to 14 bases. The CDR3 sequence is 13 residues long. The chain's CDR3 is CASIPGLGDTQYF. DNA for the CDR3: TGTGCCAGCATCCCGGGACTTGGGGATACGCAGTATTTT.

The rearrangement uses TRBV29-1 and TRBJ2-7; no clear D gene. V was cut by 6 bases and J by 2 bases, with 14 bases left in between. This CDR3 has 13 residues. CDR1 and CDR2 (germline): SQVTM, ANQGSEA. DNA for the CDR3: TGCAGCGTCCGGAACGATCATGCCTACGAGCAGTACGTC. This gives the protein CSVRNDHAYEQYV.

The chain combines TRBV18 with TRBJ2-7; D is unresolved. V lost 6 bases to trimming and J lost 7 bases, with 13 bases between them. Germline lookup yields CDR1 KGHSH and CDR2 LQKENI. The CDR3 covers 12 residues. The CDR3 reads CASSQDHLEQYF. CDR3 nucleotides: TGTGCCAGCTCTCAAGATCACCTGGAGCAGTACTTC.

The chain couples TRBV20-1 to TRBJ1-5, with 11 bases lining up with TRBD1. The CDR3 loop spans 18 amino acids. Germline-derived CDR1 and CDR2 are DFQATT and SNEGSKA (reference sequence). With V trimmed by 5 bases and J by 1 base, 13 bases remained unmatched. The CDR3 DNA reads as TGCAGTGCTGAAGACACCGGGACAGGGGGTGGGAGCAATCAGCCCCAGCATTTT. This encodes CSAEDTGTGGGSNQPQHF.